These 12 T cell receptor beta chains were sequenced from one sample in a study of technical replicates of blood from a few donors. Generated by immunoSEQ multiplex PCR, the TCRdb table keeps only in-frame clones and is missing some. The table has tens of thousands of clones, approximately 94% seen once; the top ten hold roughly 0.26%. Input material: T cells isolated from PBMCs. Source of these receptors: a human donor in good health.

The V call is TRBV5-6, the J call TRBJ1-2, with TRBD1 as a possible D gene (5 bases). CDR1 SGHDT and CDR2 YYEEEE come from the germline V gene. The CDR3 runs 12 residues. Trimming took 7 bases from V and 4 from J, leaving 11 bases between them. The CDR3 DNA follows: TGTGCCAGCTACAGGACAACCTATGGCTACACCTTC. Its translation is CASYRTTYGYTF.

This rearrangement joins TRBV10-3 to TRBJ1-5, with TRBD1 matching over 8 bases. The CDR3 is made up of 15 amino acids. From germline, CDR1 is ENHRY and CDR2 SYGVKD. The junction had 14 bases not matched to a gene; V was cut back by 9 bases and J by 7 bases. This CDR3 is CAINIPGQGDQPQHF. The CDR3 DNA reads TGTGCCATAAATATCCCTGGACAGGGCGACCAGCCCCAGCATTTT.

The genes are TRBV2 and TRBJ1-4; tentatively, D is TRBD1 (6 bases). The germline V gene encodes CDR1 SNHLY and CDR2 FYNNEI. The CDR3 sequence is 15 residues long. V was shortened by 6 bases and J by 4 bases, with 15 bases between the two germline ends. The DNA of the CDR3 is TGTGCCAGCAGGGCCCCGGGACAATATAATGAAAAACTGTTTTTT. Translated, it gives CASRAPGQYNEKLFF.

The gene calls are TRBV6-6 and TRBJ2-7, with a possible D match to TRBD2 (5 bases). The V end was cut by 5 bases, the J end by 3 bases, with 11 bases between. CDR3 length: 13 residues. Germline V lookup: CDR1 MNHNY, CDR2 SVGAGI (reference sequence). CDR3 sequence (DNA): TGTGCCAGCAGTCTAGCCCAAAGCTACGAGCAGTACTTC. It encodes CASSLAQSYEQYF.

V and J are TRBV5-8 and TRBJ1-5, with unresolved D. Germline V gives CDR1 SGHTS, CDR2 YDEGEE. The CDR3 sequence is 14 residues long. V dropped 2 bases and J dropped 3 bases, with 9 bases sitting between them. The CDR3 spells CASSLTSNNQPQHF. In nucleotides, the CDR3 is TGTGCCAGCAGCTTAACCAGTAACAATCAGCCCCAGCATTTT.

J is TRBJ2-7 and V is TRBV25-1; possible D gene TRBD1, 5 bases. Germline-derived CDR1 and CDR2 are MGHDK and SYGVNS. V lost 2 bases and J 1 base, leaving 6 bases between the germline ends. The CDR3 extends over 13 amino acids. The CDR3 region is CASSEKGSYEQYF. The DNA for the CDR3 is TGTGCCAGCAGTGAAAAGGGGTCCTACGAGCAGTACTTC.

The chain has TRBV2 and TRBJ2-1; D may be TRBD2 (6 bases). This CDR3 spans 13 amino acids. V was trimmed by 4 bases and J by 4 bases, leaving 8 bases between them. Looked up from germline, CDR1 is SNHLY and CDR2 is FYNNEI. Written as DNA, the CDR3 is TGTGCCAGCAGTGGGGGACTTTACAATGAGCAGTTCTTC. Protein: CASSGGLYNEQFF.

The chain uses TRBV2 and TRBJ1-1, with D perhaps TRBD1 (5 bases). The germline CDR1 and CDR2 sequences are SNHLY and FYNNEI. This CDR3 is 13 amino acids long. The germline V and J ends were trimmed by 4 bases and 3 bases, with 9 bases remaining between them. For the CDR3, the DNA is TGTGCCAGCAGTGTCAGGGTGGACACTGAAGCTTTCTTT. Translation gives CASSVRVDTEAFF.

The rearrangement links TRBV5-4 to TRBJ1-2, with TRBD1 matching over 8 bases. CDR3 length equals 14 residues. Germline assignment: CDR1 SGHNT and CDR2 YYREEE (reference sequence). V shed 4 bases and J 4 bases; nucleotides not matched to a gene: 6. This CDR3 reads CASSSGQGGYGYTF. The CDR3 DNA sequence: TGTGCCAGCAGCAGCGGACAGGGTGGCTATGGCTACACCTTC.

This clone was found a few times. The chain joins TRBV5-1 to TRBJ1-1; unclear D gene. V was cut by 0 bases and J by 0 bases, with 6 bases left in between. The CDR3 covers 14 residues. Germline V lookup: CDR1 SGHRS, CDR2 YFSETQ. CDR3: CASSLEQLNTEAFF. The CDR3 nucleotides read TGCGCCAGCAGCTTGGAACAGTTGAACACTGAAGCTTTCTTT.

This clone was counted only a few times. The chain uses TRBV5-1 and TRBJ2-6; D is possibly TRBD1 (6 bases). V was trimmed by 0 bases and J by 4 bases, leaving 11 bases between them. In germline, CDR1 is SGHRS, CDR2 YFSETQ. The CDR3 covers 16 residues. DNA for the CDR3: TGCGCCAGCAGCTTGGGGGCAGGGGCAGGGGCCAACGTCCTGACTTTC. Protein: CASSLGAGAGANVLTF. The whole variable domain, filled in from reference TRBV5-1 and TRBJ2-6, reads KAGVTQTPRYLIKTRGQQVTLSCSPISGHRSVSWYQQTPGQGLQFLFEYFSETQRNKGNFPGRFSGRQFSNSRSEMNVSTLELGDSALYLCASSLGAGAGANVLTFGAGSRLTVL.

This rearrangement joins TRBV28 to TRBJ2-6; D remains unclear. Germline V gene lookup returns CDR1 MDHEN and CDR2 SYDVKM. The CDR3 has 12 amino acids. The ends were cut back, 10 bases at V and 2 bases at J, with 6 bases in the middle. CDR3 DNA: TGTGCCACCTCCCCTGGGGCCAACGTCCTGACTTTC. Amino acid sequence: CATSPGANVLTF. The entire variable domain, with the rest obtained from reference TRBV28 and TRBJ2-6, is as follows: DVKVTQSSRYLVKRTGEKVFLECVQDMDHENMFWYRQDPGLGLRLIYFSYDVKMKEKGDIPEGYSVSREKKERFSLILESASTNQTSMYLCATSPGANVLTFGAGSRLTVL.